The 8 T cell receptor beta chains below come from one sample, sequenced in a study of cytomegalovirus exposure and HLA in healthy donors. The PCR employed 60 Vbeta primers together with 13 Jbeta primers. The method was immunoSEQ multiplex PCR; TCRdb's version includes in-frame clones alone and lacks a portion of them. This sample yields about 250,000 clones, of which around 65% are seen a single time; approximately 2.3% belongs to the top ten. The sample taken for sequencing was PBMCs. Source of these receptors: a female donor in good health and CMV-seronegative.

This clone was observed a single time. The J gene is TRBJ1-2, the V gene TRBV5-1; 9 bases agree with TRBD1. After removal of 5 bases from V and 8 bases from J, the junction contained 4 bases not matched to a gene. Germline CDR1 and CDR2: SGHRS and YFSETQ. CDR3 length: 12 residues. CDR3 sequence reads: CASSSGQGGYTF. DNA of the CDR3: TGCGCCAGCAGTTCGGGACAGGGCGGCTACACCTTC.

The rearrangement links TRBV6-5 to TRBJ2-5; 13 bases map to TRBD2. Germline V lookup: CDR1 MNHEY, CDR2 SVGAGI. CDR3 length: 16 amino acids. The J segment lost 6 bases and the V segment lost 0 bases, leaving 4 bases of the junction unmatched. Written as DNA, the CDR3 is TGTGCCAGCAGTTACTCGAAACTAGCGGGGGGGAAGACCCAGTACTTC. Translated: CASSYSKLAGGKTQYF.

This CDR3 reads CASSKNSPGLAGVRDEQYF. DNA for the CDR3: TGCGCCAGCAGCAAGAACAGCCCGGGACTAGCGGGAGTTAGAGACGAGCAGTACTTC. The chain uses TRBV5-1 and TRBJ2-7; 14 bases map to TRBD2. The V and J ends lost 4 bases and 5 bases, in that order; junction bases with no gene match: 17. Germline V lookup: CDR1 SGHRS, CDR2 YFSETQ. This CDR3 comprises 19 residues.

The chain couples TRBV5-1 to TRBJ2-3, with D perhaps TRBD1 (6 bases). The V end lost 4 bases, the J end lost 2 bases, and 14 bases lay between the germline ends. The germline V gene encodes CDR1 SGHRS and CDR2 YFSETQ. The CDR3 contains 15 residues. CDR3 nucleotides: TGCGCCAGCAGCGAACAGGGCTCCTACACAGATACGCAGTATTTT. It encodes CASSEQGSYTDTQYF.

This chain joins TRBV19 and TRBJ2-7; weak D call: TRBD2 (6 bases). Trimming removed 3 bases from V and 0 bases from J, with 12 bases in between. CDR3 length: 15 residues. The V gene's germline CDR1 is LNHDA and CDR2 SQIVND (reference sequence). The CDR3 reads CASSIVRGFSYEQYF. For the CDR3, the DNA is TGTGCCAGTAGTATCGTGCGGGGATTCTCCTACGAGCAGTACTTC.

The chain recombines TRBV27 with TRBJ2-7, with 9 bases fitting TRBD2. This CDR3 has 13 amino acids. CDR1 is MNHEY, CDR2 SMNVEV, per germline (reference sequence). After removal of 6 bases from V and 3 bases from J, the junction contained 3 bases not matched to a gene. In nucleotides, the CDR3 is TGTGCCAGCAGGACTAGCGGAAACTACGAGCAGTACTTC. Its translation: CASRTSGNYEQYF.

The chain uses TRBV18 and TRBJ2-7; tentatively, D is TRBD1 (5 bases). V gave up 2 bases and J gave up 2 bases, with 10 bases separating them. This CDR3 is 14 amino acids long. CDR1 is KGHSH and CDR2 is LQKENI in the germline V gene. CDR3 residues: CASSPDRRTYEQYF. The CDR3 bases are TGTGCCAGCTCACCAGACAGAAGGACCTACGAGCAGTACTTC.

The chain links TRBV29-1 to TRBJ2-1; maybe TRBD2 (6 bases). Germline-derived CDR1 and CDR2 are SQVTM and ANQGSEA. The CDR3 is 13 amino acids. V lost 7 bases, J lost 1 base, and 11 bases lay in between. CDR3 loop: CSESRGSYNEQFF. The CDR3 DNA reads TGCAGCGAGAGCCGGGGGTCCTACAATGAGCAGTTCTTC.